This T cell receptor beta chain was captured in a study of T cells expressing NK-cell markers. TCRdb reprocessed the 5' RACE reads, with one entry per CDR3 protein and no DNA. This sample's table reports fewer than 400,000 distinct CDR3 sequences. This CDR3 is built from 15 residues. Germline V gene lookup returns CDR1 SGHRS and CDR2 YFSETQ. The sample consisted of blood T cells: a sorted CD56 or NKG2C T cell subset, CD4+ or CD8+ T cells, or bulk PBMC T cells (not recorded which). The source of this sequence is a man aged 18-69 years in good health. The rearrangement uses TRBV5-1 and TRBJ2-2; checking the TCRdb D call of TRBD2 is not possible without DNA. The CDR3 is CASSLEGLRAGELFF.